These 31 T cell receptor beta chains came from one sample sequenced in a study of Ad26.COV2.S vaccination and SARS-CoV-2 variants. Treatment noted: some 20 received Ad26.COV2.S at low or high dose, single or two shots; about 5 received placebo; per-sample allocation not given. The study sampled participants on day 63 after the first vaccine or placebo injection. Sequencing was performed with immunoSEQ multiplex PCR; in TCRdb, only in-frame clones are kept and a portion is missing. The table shows some 350,000 clones, with roughly 90% occurring only once. The source material was peripheral blood, sampled in a trial of Ad26.COV2.S vaccine versus placebo. Receptor source: a person between 18 and 59 years old who received the Ad26.COV2.S COVID-19 vaccine or a placebo.

This clone has a single count. The V gene is TRBV5-4, the J gene TRBJ2-2, with TRBD2 identical over 11 bases. Germline V CDR1 and CDR2: SGHNT, YYREEE (reference sequence). This CDR3 comprises 14 residues. Unmatched junction bases numbered 6, after V lost 9 bases and J lost 5 bases. The CDR3 here is CATKLAGVTGELFF. CDR3 bases: TGTGCCACGAAACTAGCGGGAGTAACCGGGGAGCTGTTTTTT.

The chain carries TRBV6-5 and TRBJ1-4; D is uncertain. V shed 6 bases and J shed 0 bases, with 11 bases lying between them. The CDR3 contains 15 residues. CDR1 and CDR2 (germline): MNHEY, SVGAGI. The CDR3 protein is CASRGSIATNEKLFF. As DNA, the CDR3 is TGTGCCAGCAGGGGGAGTATCGCAACTAATGAAAAACTGTTTTTT.

The V gene is TRBV28, the J gene TRBJ2-1, with D uncertain. CDR1 is MDHEN, CDR2 SYDVKM, per germline. The germline V and J ends were trimmed by 8 bases and 4 bases, with 9 bases remaining between them. The CDR3 is 12 amino acids. The CDR3 nucleotides read TGTGCCAGCCGACGCCTTTACAATGAGCAGTTCTTC. Translated: CASRRLYNEQFF. The full variable domain, with the rest looked up from reference TRBV28 and TRBJ2-1, is DVKVTQSSRYLVKRTGEKVFLECVQDMDHENMFWYRQDPGLGLRLIYFSYDVKMKEKGDIPEGYSVSREKKERFSLILESASTNQTSMYLCASRRLYNEQFFGPGTRLTVL.

This clone appeared a single time. The chain carries TRBV5-1 and TRBJ1-1; 9 nucleotides line up with TRBD1. In germline, CDR1 is SGHRS, CDR2 YFSETQ. CDR3 length: 13 amino acids. V was pared by 2 bases and J by 11 bases, with 7 bases of the junction left unmatched. The CDR3 bases are TGCGCCAGCAGCTTAAACAGGGGGCTCTTTGCTTTCTTT. This codes for CASSLNRGLFAFF.

The chain has TRBV18 and TRBJ1-1, with D unclear. The CDR3 totals 16 residues. Germline V lookup: CDR1 KGHSH, CDR2 LQKENI. The V and J ends lost 3 bases and 0 bases respectively, with 14 bases between them. CDR3 nucleotides: TGTGCCAGCTCACCTAGTTCAGCAATGGTGAACACTGAAGCTTTCTTT. Protein sequence: CASSPSSAMVNTEAFF.

J is TRBJ1-4 and V is TRBV10-3; TRBD1 agrees at 9 bases. There are 13 residues in the CDR3. V gave up 6 bases and J gave up 5 bases; unmatched junction bases: 1. CDR1 ENHRY and CDR2 SYGVKD come from the germline V gene. In DNA, the CDR3 is TGTGCCATCAGGGGACAGGGAAATGAAAAACTGTTTTTT. It specifies CAIRGQGNEKLFF.

The J gene is TRBJ1-6, the V gene TRBV13; no reliable D call. Per germline, CDR1 PRHDT and CDR2 FYEKMQ (reference sequence). V shed 8 bases and J shed 6 bases, with 32 bases lying between them. The CDR3 loop spans 20 amino acids. The CDR3 spells CASGLLGGEFYNLFNSPLHF. Written as DNA, the CDR3 is TGTGCCAGCGGCCTATTGGGTGGGGAATTTTACAACCTTTTTAATTCACCCCTCCACTTT.

The rearrangement uses TRBV18 and TRBJ2-7; D tentatively fits TRBD1 or TRBD2 (5 bases each). CDR3 length equals 13 residues. The germline V gene has CDR1 KGHSH and CDR2 LQKENI. V gave up 4 bases and J gave up 7 bases, with 14 bases separating them. CDR3 sequence: CASSQGAPGEQYV. CDR3 DNA: TGTGCCAGCTCACAAGGGGCCCCGGGAGAGCAGTACGTC.

The chain couples TRBV9 to TRBJ2-3; TRBD2 matches at 13 bases. The CDR3 loop spans 18 amino acids. From germline, CDR1 is SGDLS and CDR2 YYNGEE. With V trimmed by 0 bases and J by 8 bases, 12 bases remained unmatched. The CDR3 bases are TGTGCCAGCAGCGTAGAATCCCGCGGACTAGCGGGAGAAGGTACGCAGTATTTT. This gives the protein CASSVESRGLAGEGTQYF.

The chain is built from TRBV12-3 or TRBV12-4 and TRBJ2-7; TRBD1 might be the D (5 bases). V was pared by 5 bases and J by 1 base, with 9 bases between. The CDR3 consists of 13 residues. The CDR3 sequence: CASSPDSSYEQYV. The CDR3 DNA is TGTGCCAGCAGTCCCGACAGTTCCTACGAGCAGTACGTC.

The chain is built from TRBV6-2 or TRBV6-3 and TRBJ2-1, with D hard to call. Trimming removed 4 bases at V and 8 bases at J, with 15 bases between. Germline V lookup: CDR1 MNHEY, CDR2 SVGEGT. This CDR3 contains 14 residues. CDR3 DNA: TGTGCCAGCAGTTCCCCGCCCATTAGGTATGAGCAGTTCTTC. It translates to CASSSPPIRYEQFF.

The chain couples TRBV7-8 to TRBJ1-3; D gene ambiguous. The CDR3 is 18 residues long. V lost 2 bases and J lost 0, with 17 bases in between. The V gene's germline CDR1 is SGHVS and CDR2 FQNEAQ. In DNA form, the CDR3 reads TGTGCCAGCAGCTTAAGGGTCACAATGTCTAGCTCTGGAAACACCATATATTTT. Its translation: CASSLRVTMSSSGNTIYF.

CDR3 loop: CASSLDRIYGYTF. The DNA for the CDR3 is TGTGCCAGCAGCTTGGACAGGATCTATGGCTACACCTTC. The rearrangement links TRBV5-6 to TRBJ1-2; possibly TRBD1 for D (5 bases). The germline V gene has CDR1 SGHDT and CDR2 YYEEEE. CDR3 length: 13 residues. V was shortened by 0 bases and J by 4 bases, with 7 bases between the two germline ends.

The CDR3 spells CAWSGSGDTQYF. As DNA, the CDR3 is TGTGCCTGGAGTGGGAGCGGGGATACGCAGTATTTT. The chain is built from TRBV30 and TRBJ2-3, with D possibly TRBD2 on 6 matching bases. Germline V gene sequence: CDR1 GTSNPN, CDR2 SVGIG (reference sequence). The V end lost 1 base, the J end lost 6 bases, and 8 bases lay between the germline ends. The CDR3 has 12 residues. Complete variable domain (other parts from reference TRBV30 and TRBJ2-3): SQTIHQWPATLVQPVGSPLSLECTVEGTSNPNLYWYRQAAGRGLQLLFYSVGIGQISSEVPQNLSASRPQDRQFILSSKKLLLSDSGFYLCAWSGSGDTQYFGPGTRLTVL.

The chain joins TRBV4-1 to TRBJ2-5; 12 bases line up with TRBD2. Germline V CDR1 and CDR2: MGHRA, YSYEKL. Trimming removed 1 base from V and 1 base from J; junction bases left unmatched: 4. The CDR3 has 17 residues. The CDR3 DNA follows: TGCGCCAGCAGCCAAGGAGGGACTAGCGGGCTCCAAGAGACCCAGTACTTC. It specifies CASSQGGTSGLQETQYF.

V is TRBV19 and J is TRBJ1-1; the match to TRBD1 covers 7 bases. The CDR3 is made up of 17 amino acids. Per germline, CDR1 LNHDA and CDR2 SQIVND (reference sequence). V shed 5 bases and J 0 bases; nucleotides not matched to a gene: 12. CDR3 in amino acids: CASSPGTVHGMNTEAFF. CDR3 nucleotides: TGTGCCAGTAGTCCGGGGACAGTTCATGGGATGAACACTGAAGCTTTCTTT.

The chain joins TRBV18 to TRBJ2-7, with D possibly called TRBD1 or TRBD2 (5 bases each). V was clipped by 3 bases and J by 5 bases, with 23 bases between them. This CDR3 is 17 amino acids long. Germline assignment: CDR1 KGHSH and CDR2 LQKENI. CDR3 coding DNA: TGTGCCAGCTCACCTACTGTCGTGGTGGGACCAATCCACGAGCAGTACTTC. Translation gives CASSPTVVVGPIHEQYF.

The chain combines TRBV2 with TRBJ2-5; 7 bases match TRBD1. The CDR3 has 15 residues. The V gene end was trimmed by 2 bases and the J gene end by 1 base; junction bases not matched to a gene: 4. Germline values: CDR1 SNHLY, CDR2 FYNNEI. CDR3 residues: CASSEFRGPQETQYF. As DNA, the CDR3 is TGTGCCAGCAGTGAATTTAGGGGGCCCCAAGAGACCCAGTACTTC.

The genes are TRBV29-1 and TRBJ1-2, with D possibly TRBD1 on 6 matching bases. Germline loops: CDR1 SQVTM, CDR2 ANQGSEA. The CDR3 has 14 amino acids. Trimming cost V 0 bases and J 2 bases, with 10 bases left between them. In DNA, the CDR3 is TGCAGCGTTGAAGATCTTAGGGGGAACTATGGCTACACCTTC. It encodes CSVEDLRGNYGYTF.

The chain is built from TRBV28 and TRBJ2-3; possible D gene TRBD1, 5 bases. Trimming stripped 11 bases from V and 3 bases from J, with 12 bases between. The germline CDR1 and CDR2 sequences are MDHEN and SYDVKM. The length of the CDR3 is 12 residues. The CDR3 bases are TGTGCCTCCGGACAAAGAACAGATACGCAGTATTTT. This codes for CASGQRTDTQYF.

The rearrangement uses TRBV5-1 and TRBJ1-5; D possibly corresponds to TRBD1 (5 bases). Trimming removed 0 bases at V and 2 bases at J, with 15 bases between. Germline CDR1 reads SGHRS; CDR2 reads YFSETQ. This CDR3 contains 17 residues. The CDR3, as DNA: TGCGCCAGCAGCTTGGAGGGAGGCTCGGGGGGCAATCAGCCCCAGCATTTT. It encodes CASSLEGGSGGNQPQHF.

This clone has just one count. This chain connects TRBV7-9 to TRBJ1-2, with a weak D call TRBD1 (6 bases). The CDR3 is 12 amino acids. Trimming left V 6 bases short and J 7 bases short, with 12 bases between. Germline values: CDR1 SEHNR, CDR2 FQNEAQ (reference sequence). In nucleotides, the CDR3 is TGTGCCAGCAGGACCGAAGGGGGTGGCTACACCTTC. It yields the protein CASRTEGGGYTF. The complete variable domain, with remaining parts taken from reference TRBV7-9 and TRBJ1-2, reads DTGVSQNPRHKITKRGQNVTFRCDPISEHNRLYWYRQTLGQGPEFLTYFQNEAQLEKSRLLSDRFSAERPKGSFSTLEIQRTEQGDSAMYLCASRTEGGGYTFGSGTRLTVV.

The genes are TRBV6-5 and TRBJ2-1; no definite D call. The ends were cut back, 2 bases at V and 7 bases at J, with 9 bases in the middle. Germline CDR1 is MNHEY and CDR2 is SVGAGI. This CDR3 has 13 residues. The CDR3 is CASSYGRANEQFF. As DNA, the CDR3 is TGTGCCAGCAGTTACGGAAGGGCGAATGAGCAGTTCTTC.

The J gene is TRBJ1-5, the V gene TRBV18, with 9 bases lining up with TRBD1. This CDR3 is built from 14 residues. The germline CDR1 and CDR2 sequences are KGHSH and LQKENI. Trimming took 3 bases from V and 4 from J; bases not matched to a gene: 1. CDR3 sequence reads: CASSPDRGNQPQHF. The CDR3 DNA reads TGTGCCAGCTCACCCGACAGGGGGAATCAGCCCCAGCATTTT.

The chain has TRBV19 and TRBJ2-5, with 7 bases identical to TRBD1. J gave up 4 bases and V 6 bases, and 11 bases lay outside the gene matches. CDR1 and CDR2 from the germline V gene are LNHDA and SQIVND (reference sequence). The CDR3 spans 15 residues. The CDR3 DNA is TGTGCCAGTAGGCCTGGGGACAGCGTAAGAGAGACCCAGTACTTC. As protein: CASRPGDSVRETQYF.

The rearrangement joins TRBV30 to TRBJ2-5, with a possible D match to TRBD2 (6 bases). The germline V gene has CDR1 GTSNPN and CDR2 SVGIG (reference sequence). Trimming cost V 1 base and J 5 bases, with 14 bases left between them. The CDR3 covers 14 residues. In DNA form, the CDR3 reads TGTGCCTGGAGTGGATTACCCCGGGGGGAGACCCAGTACTTC. The encoded protein is CAWSGLPRGETQYF. The full variable domain, rest sourced from reference TRBV30 and TRBJ2-5, is SQTIHQWPATLVQPVGSPLSLECTVEGTSNPNLYWYRQAAGRGLQLLFYSVGIGQISSEVPQNLSASRPQDRQFILSSKKLLLSDSGFYLCAWSGLPRGETQYFGPGTRLLVL.

The chain combines TRBV9 with TRBJ2-1; 14 nucleotides match TRBD2. CDR1 is SGDLS and CDR2 is YYNGEE in the germline V gene. V trimming: 2 bases; J trimming: 8 bases; junction bases outside the gene matches: 6. The CDR3 totals 16 residues. This CDR3 reads CASSVETSGGAHEQFF. The CDR3 region has the DNA TGTGCCAGCAGCGTGGAGACTAGCGGGGGGGCCCATGAGCAGTTCTTC.

V gene TRBV10-3 combines with J gene TRBJ2-3; D is unclear. Trimming stripped 6 bases from V and 2 bases from J, with 9 bases between. CDR1 and CDR2 (germline): ENHRY, SYGVKD. This CDR3 is 13 amino acids long. As DNA, the CDR3 is TGTGCCATCAGGCCCGTTGACACAGATACGCAGTATTTT. Its translation: CAIRPVDTDTQYF.

V gene TRBV28 combines with J gene TRBJ1-5; D is ambiguous. Germline values: CDR1 MDHEN, CDR2 SYDVKM. V lost 7 bases to trimming and J lost 0 bases, with 19 bases between them. This CDR3 has 17 amino acids. In nucleotides, the CDR3 is TGTGCCAGCAAAGAAGACGGAATGCGGGGTAGCAATCAGCCCCAGCATTTT. It translates to CASKEDGMRGSNQPQHF.

CDR3 sequence: CASSTSGGSPLHF. The CDR3, as DNA: TGTGCCAGCAGTACCTCAGGGGGTTCACCCCTCCACTTT. This chain connects TRBV6-2 or TRBV6-3 to TRBJ1-6; TRBD1 matches 7 bases. This CDR3 has 13 residues. J was trimmed by 9 bases and V by 5 bases; bases with no gene match: 4. The germline V gene has CDR1 MNHEY and CDR2 SVGEGT.

The V call is TRBV19, the J call TRBJ2-7, with TRBD1 matching 9 bases. V lost 10 bases and J lost 0; bases outside the gene matches: 7. This CDR3 has 14 residues. The V gene's germline CDR1 is LNHDA and CDR2 SQIVND (reference sequence). The CDR3 DNA is TGTGCCACCCAAGACAGGGGGGACTCCTACGAGCAGTACTTC. It specifies CATQDRGDSYEQYF.